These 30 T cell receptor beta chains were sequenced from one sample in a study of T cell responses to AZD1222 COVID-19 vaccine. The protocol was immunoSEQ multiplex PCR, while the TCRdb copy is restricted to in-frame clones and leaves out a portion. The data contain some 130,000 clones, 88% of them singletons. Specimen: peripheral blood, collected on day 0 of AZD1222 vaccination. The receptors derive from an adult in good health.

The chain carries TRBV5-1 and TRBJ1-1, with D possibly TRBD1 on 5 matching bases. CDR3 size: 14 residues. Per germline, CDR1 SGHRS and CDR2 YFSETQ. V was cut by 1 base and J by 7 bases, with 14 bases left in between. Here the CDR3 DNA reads TGCGCCAGCAGCTTGAGTGGGGGAAATTATGAAGCTTTCTTT. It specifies CASSLSGGNYEAFF.

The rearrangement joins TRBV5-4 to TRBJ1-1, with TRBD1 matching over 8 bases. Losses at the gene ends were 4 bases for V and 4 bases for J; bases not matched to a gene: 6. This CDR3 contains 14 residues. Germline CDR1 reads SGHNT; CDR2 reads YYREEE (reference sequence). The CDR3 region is CASSINRGGTEAFF. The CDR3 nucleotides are TGTGCCAGCAGCATTAACAGGGGGGGCACTGAAGCTTTCTTT.

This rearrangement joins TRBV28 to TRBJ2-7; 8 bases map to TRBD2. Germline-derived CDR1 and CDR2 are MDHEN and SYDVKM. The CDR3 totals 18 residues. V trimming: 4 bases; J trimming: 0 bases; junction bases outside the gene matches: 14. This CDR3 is CASSSPRSERGSSYEQYF. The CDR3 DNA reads TGTGCCAGCAGTTCCCCACGCTCCGAGCGGGGGAGCTCCTACGAGCAGTACTTC.

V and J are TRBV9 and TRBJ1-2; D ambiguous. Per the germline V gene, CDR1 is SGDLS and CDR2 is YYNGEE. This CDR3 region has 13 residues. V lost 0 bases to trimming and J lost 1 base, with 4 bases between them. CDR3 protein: CASSVDRNYGYTF. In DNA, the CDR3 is TGTGCCAGCAGCGTAGATCGTAACTATGGCTACACCTTC.

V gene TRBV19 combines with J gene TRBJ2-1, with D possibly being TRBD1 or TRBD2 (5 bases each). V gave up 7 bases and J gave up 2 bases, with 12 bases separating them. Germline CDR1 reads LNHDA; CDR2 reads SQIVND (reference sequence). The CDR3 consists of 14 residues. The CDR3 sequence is CASMGESAYNEQFF. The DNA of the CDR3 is TGTGCCAGTATGGGGGAGTCGGCCTACAATGAGCAGTTCTTC.

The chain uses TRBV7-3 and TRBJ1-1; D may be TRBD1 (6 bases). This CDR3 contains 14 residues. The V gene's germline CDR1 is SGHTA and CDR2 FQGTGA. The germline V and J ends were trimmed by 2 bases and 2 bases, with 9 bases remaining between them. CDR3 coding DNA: TGTGCCAGCAGCTTATTAGGGGGTAACACTGAAGCTTTCTTT. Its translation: CASSLLGGNTEAFF.

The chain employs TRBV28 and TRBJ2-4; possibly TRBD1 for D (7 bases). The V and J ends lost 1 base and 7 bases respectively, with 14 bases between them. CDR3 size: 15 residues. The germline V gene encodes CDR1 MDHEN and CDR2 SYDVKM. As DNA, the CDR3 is TGTGCCAGCAGTTTATATGCGGGACAGAGGAACATTCAGTACTTC. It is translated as CASSLYAGQRNIQYF.

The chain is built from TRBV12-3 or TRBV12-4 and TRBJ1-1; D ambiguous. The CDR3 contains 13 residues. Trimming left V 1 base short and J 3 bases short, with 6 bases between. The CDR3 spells CASSLVADTEAFF. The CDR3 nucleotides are TGTGCCAGCAGTTTAGTGGCGGACACTGAAGCTTTCTTT.

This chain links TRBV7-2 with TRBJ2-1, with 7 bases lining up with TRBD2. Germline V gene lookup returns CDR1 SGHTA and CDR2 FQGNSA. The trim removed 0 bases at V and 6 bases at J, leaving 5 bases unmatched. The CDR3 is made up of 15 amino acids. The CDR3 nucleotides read TGTGCCAGCAGCTTAGCGCGGGCTAGCGGCAATGAGCAGTTCTTC. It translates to CASSLARASGNEQFF.

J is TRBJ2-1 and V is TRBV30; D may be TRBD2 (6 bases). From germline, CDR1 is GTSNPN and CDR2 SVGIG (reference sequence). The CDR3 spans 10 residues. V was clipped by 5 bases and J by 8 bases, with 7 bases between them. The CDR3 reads CAWGEDEQFF. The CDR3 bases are TGTGCCTGGGGGGAGGATGAGCAGTTCTTC.

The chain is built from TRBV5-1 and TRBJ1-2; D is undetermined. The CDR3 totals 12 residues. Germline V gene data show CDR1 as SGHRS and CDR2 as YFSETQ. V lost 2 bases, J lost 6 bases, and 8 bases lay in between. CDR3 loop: CASSFTQNGYTF. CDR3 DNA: TGCGCCAGCAGCTTTACCCAGAATGGCTACACCTTC.

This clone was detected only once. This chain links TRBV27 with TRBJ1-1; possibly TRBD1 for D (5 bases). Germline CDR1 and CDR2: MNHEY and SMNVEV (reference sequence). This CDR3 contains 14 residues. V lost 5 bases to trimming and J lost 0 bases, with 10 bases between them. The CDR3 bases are TGTGCCAGCAGTCTAACGGGGGTGAACACTGAAGCTTTCTTT. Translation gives CASSLTGVNTEAFF.

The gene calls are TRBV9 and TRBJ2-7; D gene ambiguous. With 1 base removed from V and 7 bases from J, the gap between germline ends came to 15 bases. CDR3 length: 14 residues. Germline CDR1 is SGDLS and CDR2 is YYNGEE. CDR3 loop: CASSVTDQDGEQYF. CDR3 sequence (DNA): TGTGCCAGCAGCGTAACAGATCAGGATGGTGAGCAGTACTTC.

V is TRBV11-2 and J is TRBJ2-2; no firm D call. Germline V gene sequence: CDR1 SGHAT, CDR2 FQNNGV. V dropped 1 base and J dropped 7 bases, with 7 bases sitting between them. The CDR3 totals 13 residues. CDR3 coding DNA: TGTGCCAGCAGCTTAGGCATACTCGGGGAGCTGTTTTTT. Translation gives CASSLGILGELFF. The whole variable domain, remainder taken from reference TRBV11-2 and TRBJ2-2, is EAGVAQSPRYKIIEKRQSVAFWCNPISGHATLYWYQQILGQGPKLLIQFQNNGVVDDSQLPKDRFSAERLKGVDSTLKIQPAKLEDSAVYLCASSLGILGELFFGEGSRLTVL.

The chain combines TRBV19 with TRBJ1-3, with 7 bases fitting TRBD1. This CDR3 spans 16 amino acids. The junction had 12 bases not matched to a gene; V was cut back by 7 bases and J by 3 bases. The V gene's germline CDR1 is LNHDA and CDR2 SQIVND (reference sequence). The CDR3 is CASTPGGAGGGNTIYF. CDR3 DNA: TGTGCCAGTACCCCAGGGGGGGCCGGCGGTGGAAACACCATATATTTT. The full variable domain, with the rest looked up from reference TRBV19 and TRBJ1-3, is DGGITQSPKYLFRKEGQNVTLSCEQNLNHDAMYWYRQDPGQGLRLIYYSQIVNDFQKGDIAEGYSVSREKKESFPLTVTSAQKNPTAFYLCASTPGGAGGGNTIYFGEGSWLTVV.

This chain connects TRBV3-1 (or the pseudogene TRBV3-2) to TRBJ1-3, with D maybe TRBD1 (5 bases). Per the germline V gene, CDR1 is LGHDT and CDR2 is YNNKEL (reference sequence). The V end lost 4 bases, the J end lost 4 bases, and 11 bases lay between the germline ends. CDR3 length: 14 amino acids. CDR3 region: CASSPGTVGNTIYF. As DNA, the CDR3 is TGTGCCAGCAGCCCCGGGACGGTCGGAAACACCATATATTTT.

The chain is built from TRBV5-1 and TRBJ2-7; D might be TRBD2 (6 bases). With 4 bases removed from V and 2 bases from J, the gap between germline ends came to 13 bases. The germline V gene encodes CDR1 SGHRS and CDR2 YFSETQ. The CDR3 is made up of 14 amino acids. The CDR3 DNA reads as TGCGCCAGCAGCGACGAGCGGGTACCCTACGAGCAGTACTTC. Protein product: CASSDERVPYEQYF.

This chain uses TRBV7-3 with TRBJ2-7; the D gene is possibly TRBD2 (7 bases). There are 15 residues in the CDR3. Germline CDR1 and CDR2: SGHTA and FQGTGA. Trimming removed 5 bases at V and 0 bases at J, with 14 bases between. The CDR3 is CASSLGGDNSYEQYF. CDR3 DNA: TGTGCCAGCAGCCTAGGGGGGGACAACTCCTACGAGCAGTACTTC.

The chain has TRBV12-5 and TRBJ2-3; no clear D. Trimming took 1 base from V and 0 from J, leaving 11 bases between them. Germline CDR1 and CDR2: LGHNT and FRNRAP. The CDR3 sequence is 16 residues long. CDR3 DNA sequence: TGTGCTAGTGGTTTGGCTGTAGGAACTAGCACAGATACGCAGTATTTT. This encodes CASGLAVGTSTDTQYF.

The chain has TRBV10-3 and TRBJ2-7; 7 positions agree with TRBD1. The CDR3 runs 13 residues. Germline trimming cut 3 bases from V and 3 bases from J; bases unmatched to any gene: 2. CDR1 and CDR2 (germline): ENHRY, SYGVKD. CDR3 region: CAISEQGIYEQYF. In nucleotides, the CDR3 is TGTGCCATCAGTGAACAGGGGATCTACGAGCAGTACTTC.

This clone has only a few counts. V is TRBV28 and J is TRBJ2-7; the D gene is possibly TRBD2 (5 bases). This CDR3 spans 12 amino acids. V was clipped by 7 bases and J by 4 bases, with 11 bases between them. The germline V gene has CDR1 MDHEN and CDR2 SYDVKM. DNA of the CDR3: TGTGCCAGCACCTGGTCGGGATACGAGCAGTACTTC. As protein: CASTWSGYEQYF.

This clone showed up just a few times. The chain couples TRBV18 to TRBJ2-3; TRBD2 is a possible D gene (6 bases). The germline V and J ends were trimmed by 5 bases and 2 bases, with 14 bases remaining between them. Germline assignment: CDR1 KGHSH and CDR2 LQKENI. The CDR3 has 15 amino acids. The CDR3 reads CASSNGGGVTDTQYF. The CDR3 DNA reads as TGTGCCAGCTCAAACGGTGGAGGGGTCACAGATACGCAGTATTTT. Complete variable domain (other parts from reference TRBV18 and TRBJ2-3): NAGVMQNPRHLVRRRGQEARLRCSPMKGHSHVYWYRQLPEEGLKFMVYLQKENIIDESGMPKERFSAEFPKEGPSILRIQQVVRGDSAAYFCASSNGGGVTDTQYFGPGTRLTVL.

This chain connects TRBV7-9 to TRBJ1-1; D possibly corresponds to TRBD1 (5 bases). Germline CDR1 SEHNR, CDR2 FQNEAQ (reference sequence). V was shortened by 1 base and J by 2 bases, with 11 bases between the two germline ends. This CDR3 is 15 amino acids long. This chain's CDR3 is CASSLVQGENTEAFF. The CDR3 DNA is TGTGCCAGCAGCTTAGTGCAAGGGGAAAACACTGAAGCTTTCTTT.

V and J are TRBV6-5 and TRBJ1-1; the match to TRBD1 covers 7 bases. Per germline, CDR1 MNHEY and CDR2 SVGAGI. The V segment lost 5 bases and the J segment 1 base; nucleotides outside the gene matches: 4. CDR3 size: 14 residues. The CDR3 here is CASSQRTGNTEAFF. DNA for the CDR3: TGTGCCAGCAGTCAGCGGACAGGGAACACTGAAGCTTTCTTT.

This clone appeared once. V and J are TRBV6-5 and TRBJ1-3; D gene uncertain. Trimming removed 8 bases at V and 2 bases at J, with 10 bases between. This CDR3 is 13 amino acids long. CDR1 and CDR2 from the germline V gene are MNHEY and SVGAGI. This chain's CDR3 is CASVLDAGNTIYF. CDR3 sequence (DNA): TGTGCCAGCGTCCTCGACGCTGGAAACACCATATATTTT.

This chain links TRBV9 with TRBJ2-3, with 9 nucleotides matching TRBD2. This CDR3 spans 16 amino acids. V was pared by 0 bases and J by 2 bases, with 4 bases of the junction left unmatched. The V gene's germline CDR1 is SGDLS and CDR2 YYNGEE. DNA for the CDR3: TGTGCCAGCAGCGTAGCGGCGGGAGGGATCACAGATACGCAGTATTTT. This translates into CASSVAAGGITDTQYF.

CDR3 nucleotide sequence: TGTGCCAGCAGTTTGAGGGGTTACGAGCAGTACTTC. Encoded protein: CASSLRGYEQYF. The J gene is TRBJ2-7, the V gene TRBV28, with D possibly called TRBD1 or TRBD2 (5 bases each). Germline V lookup: CDR1 MDHEN, CDR2 SYDVKM. CDR3 length equals 12 residues. Deletions cut 3 bases from V and 4 bases from J, with 7 bases between.

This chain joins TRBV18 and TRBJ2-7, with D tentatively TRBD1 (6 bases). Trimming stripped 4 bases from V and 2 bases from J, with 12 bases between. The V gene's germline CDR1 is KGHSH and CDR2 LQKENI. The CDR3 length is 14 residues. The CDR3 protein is CASSRPDRPYEQYF. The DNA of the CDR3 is TGTGCCAGCTCACGACCGGACAGACCCTACGAGCAGTACTTC.

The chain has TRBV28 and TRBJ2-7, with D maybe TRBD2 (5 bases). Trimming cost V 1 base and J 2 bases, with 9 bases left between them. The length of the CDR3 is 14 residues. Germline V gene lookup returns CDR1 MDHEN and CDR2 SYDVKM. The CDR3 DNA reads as TGTGCCAGCAGTTTATCCAGGAGGACCTACGAGCAGTACTTC. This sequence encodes CASSLSRRTYEQYF.

This CDR3 reads CASSQEGRRGEAFF. DNA of the CDR3: TGTGCCAGCAGCCAAGAGGGGAGAAGGGGTGAAGCTTTCTTT. The rearrangement joins TRBV3-1 (or the pseudogene TRBV3-2) to TRBJ1-1; maybe TRBD1 (5 bases). Germline loops: CDR1 LGHDT, CDR2 YNNKEL (reference sequence). V lost 0 bases, J lost 7 bases, and 12 bases lay in between. The CDR3 length is 14 residues.